The rows below give T cell receptor beta chains drawn from one sample of a study of neurological immune-mediated disorders. TCRdb analysed the 5' RACE reads with MiXCR anew, one entry per CDR3 protein. The sample includes tens of thousands of distinct CDR3 sequences, 3.5% to 5.5% of them seen just once. The sequenced material came from PBMCs. The receptors stem from an older woman with multiple sclerosis. Each CDR3 is given with its conserved first and last residue. A D gene is named only where the DNA matches it firmly. Part of the rows lack a size; the others show once, few, many or a class for expanded clones.

>TRBJ2-1|NA|TRBV7-9|NA
CASSLVGINEQFF
TGTGCCAGCAGCTTAGTAGGGATCAATGAGCAGTTCTTC
>TRBJ2-5|NA|TRBV3-1|NA
CASSQEGGGTGETQYF
TGTGCCAGCAGCCAAGAGGGCGGCGGGACGGGGGAGACCCAGTACTTC
>TRBJ1-5|NA|TRBV7-2|few
CASSSSPLTASNQPQNF
TGTGCCAGCAGCTCCTCCCCTCTGACAGCTAGCAATCAGCCCCAGAATTTT
>TRBJ2-1|NA|TRBV28|many
CASSLSWYEQFF
TGTGCCAGCAGTTTATCATGGTATGAGCAGTTCTTC
>TRBJ1-4|NA|TRBV20-1|many
CSAKQRNEKLFF
TGCAGTGCTAAACAGCGGAATGAAAAACTGTTTTTT
>TRBJ2-2|NA|TRBV5-6|few
CASSPGGNTGELFF
TGTGCCAGCAGCCCAGGAGGGAACACCGGGGAGCTGTTTTTT
>TRBJ1-2|TRBD1|TRBV4-1|many
CASSTGTGGLYGYTF
TGCGCCAGCAGTACCGGGACAGGGGGACTCTATGGCTACACCTTC
>TRBJ2-2|NA|TRBV19|many
CASSIPASVRTGELFF
TGTGCCAGTAGTATTCCCGCTAGCGTTCGAACCGGGGAGCTGTTTTTT
>TRBJ2-5|NA|TRBV11-2|many
CASSPFRETQYF
TGTGCCAGCAGCCCGTTTCGGGAGACCCAGTACTTC
>TRBJ1-4|NA|TRBV7-2|many
CASSLSQNNEKLFF
TGTGCCAGCAGCTTATCTCAGAATAATGAAAAACTGTTTTTT
>TRBJ2-5|NA|TRBV7-2|few
CASSSPGEETQYF
TGTGCCAGCAGCTCCCCAGGGGAAGAGACCCAGTACTTC
>TRBJ1-1|NA|TRBV5-1|NA
CASSQALGPNTEAFF
TGCGCCAGCAGCCAAGCTCTAGGGCCGAACACTGAAGCTTTCTTT
>TRBJ2-5|NA|TRBV3-1|NA
CASSQGIGGETQYF
TGTGCCAGCAGCCAAGGTATAGGGGGAGAGACCCAGTACTTC
>TRBJ1-2|NA|TRBV28|many
CASSFVGANYGYTF
TGTGCCAGCAGTTTTGTGGGGGCCAACTATGGCTACACCTTC
>TRBJ2-1|NA|TRBV10-2|NA
CASSGGGKGEWQFF
TGCGCCAGCAGTGGAGGGGGTAAGGGAGAATGGCAGTTCTTC
>TRBJ2-5|NA|TRBV4-1|few
CASSQAGSYQETQYF
TGCGCCAGCAGCCAGGCCGGGAGTTACCAAGAGACCCAGTACTTC
>TRBJ1-1|TRBD1|TRBV20-1|NA
CSARTGAENTEAFF
TGCAGTGCTAGAACAGGGGCGGAGAACACTGAAGCTTTCTTT
>TRBJ2-1|NA|TRBV9|NA
CASSVEGVSYNEQFF
TGTGCCAGCAGCGTAGAAGGGGTCTCCTACAATGAGCAGTTCTTC
>TRBJ2-1|TRBD1|TRBV5-1|NA
CASSAPGQGNEQFF
TGCGCCAGCAGCGCACCGGGACAGGGAAATGAGCAGTTCTTC
>TRBJ1-5|NA|TRBV28|many
CASSLSDQPQHF
TGTGCCAGCAGTTTGTCTGATCAGCCCCAGCATTTT
>TRBJ2-1|TRBD1|TRBV11-2|NA
CASSRPSGTASYNEQFF
TGTGCCAGCAGCCGCCCCTCCGGGACAGCCTCCTACAATGAGCAGTTCTTC
>TRBJ1-5|NA|TRBV10-3|many
CAISANLQPQHF
TGTGCCATCAGTGCCAATCTTCAGCCCCAGCATTTT
>TRBJ1-6|NA|TRBV10-3|NA
CAITRGVDSSPLHF
TGTGCCATCACGAGGGGAGTTGACAGTTCACCCCTCCACTTT
>TRBJ2-7|TRBD1|TRBV10-3|many
CAISAGTGTLEQYF
TGTGCCATCAGTGCTGGGACAGGGACCCTCGAGCAGTACTTC
>TRBJ2-7|NA|TRBV9|many
CASSVDGMVSEQYF
TGTGCCAGCAGCGTAGACGGGATGGTCAGCGAGCAGTACTTC
>TRBJ1-1|NA|TRBV20-1|many
CSAINANTEAFF
TGCAGTGCTATTAATGCGAACACTGAAGCTTTCTTT
>TRBJ2-2|TRBD1|TRBV7-8|many
CASSAGTGGENTGELFF
TGTGCCAGCAGCGCCGGGACAGGGGGCGAGAACACCGGGGAGCTGTTTTTT
>TRBJ2-3|NA|TRBV11-2|many
CASSWGVDTQYF
TGTGCCAGCAGTTGGGGGGTTGATACGCAGTATTTT
>TRBJ2-1|TRBD2|TRBV10-1|few
CASSEIAGAREQFF
TGCGCCAGCAGTGAGATAGCGGGGGCGAGGGAGCAGTTCTTC
>TRBJ2-2|NA|TRBV28|many
CASRRGHTGELFF
TGTGCCAGCAGGAGGGGACACACCGGGGAGCTGTTTTTT
>TRBJ2-5|TRBD2|TRBV6-5|many
CASSYSRGGETQYF
TGTGCCAGCAGTTACTCTCGGGGGGGAGAGACCCAGTACTTC
>TRBJ1-1|NA|TRBV20-1|many
CSARDRYRRGGTEAFF
TGCAGTGCTAGAGATCGGTATCGACGGGGAGGGACTGAAGCTTTCTTT
>TRBJ2-3|NA|TRBV4-1|many
CASSGREDTQYF
TGCGCCAGCAGCGGTAGAGAAGATACGCAGTATTTT
>TRBJ2-3|NA|TRBV5-1|few
CASSLVADTQYF
TGCGCCAGCAGCTTGGTGGCAGATACGCAGTATTTT
>TRBJ2-2|NA|TRBV10-1|many
CASSEPGTGGELFF
TGCGCCAGCAGTGAGCCCGGGACCGGCGGGGAGCTGTTTTTT
>TRBJ2-4|TRBD1|TRBV6-5|many
CASSSWTGENIQYF
TGTGCCAGCAGTTCCTGGACAGGTGAAAACATTCAGTACTTC
>TRBJ1-2|NA|TRBV7-2|many
CASARGDVGYGYTF
TGTGCCAGCGCGCGAGGGGATGTAGGGTATGGCTACACCTTC
>TRBJ1-1|NA|TRBV29-1|many
CSVYAGDTEAFF
TGCAGCGTTTACGCCGGGGACACTGAAGCTTTCTTT
>TRBJ2-3|NA|TRBV7-2|NA
CASSRDWDTQYF
TGTGCCAGCAGCCGGGACTGGGATACGCAGTATTTT
>TRBJ1-5|NA|TRBV20-1|many
CSASGGGNQPQHF
TGCAGTGCTAGCGGGGGGGGGAATCAGCCCCAGCATTTT
>TRBJ1-1|TRBD1|TRBV20-1|many
CSAGTGEPENSEAFF
TGCAGTGCGGGGACAGGAGAACCGGAGAATAGTGAAGCTTTCTTT
>TRBJ2-3|NA|TRBV5-6|few
CASSWGWGAHTDTQYF
TGTGCCAGCAGCTGGGGTTGGGGCGCCCACACAGATACGCAGTATTTT
>TRBJ2-1|NA|TRBV5-1|many
CASSLGTSPNEQFF
TGCGCCAGCAGCTTGGGTACAAGCCCTAATGAGCAGTTCTTC
>TRBJ1-1|NA|TRBV2|many
CASSESERNTEAFF
TGTGCCAGCAGTGAATCCGAGAGGAACACTGAAGCTTTCTTT
>TRBJ1-3|NA|TRBV9|many
CASSVATLGTIYF
TGTGCCAGCAGCGTAGCTACGTTGGGGACCATATATTTT
>TRBJ2-5|NA|TRBV6-2/TRBV6-3|NA
CASSYVSYQETQYF
TGTGCCAGCAGTTACGTATCGTACCAAGAGACCCAGTACTTC
>TRBJ2-5|NA|TRBV20-1|many
CSAIPPAGTAKGETQYF
TGCAGTGCTATCCCCCCCGCCGGGACCGCAAAGGGGGAGACCCAGTACTTC
>TRBJ2-1|NA|TRBV7-6|many
CASSLLAGGYNEQFF
TGTGCCAGCAGCTTACTGGCCGGGGGCTACAATGAGCAGTTCTTC
>TRBJ2-1|TRBD1|TRBV29-1|many
CSVPGTGSYNEQFF
TGCAGCGTCCCCGGGACAGGATCCTACAATGAGCAGTTCTTC
>TRBJ2-5|TRBD2|TRBV4-3|many
CASSQEGGTETQYF
TGCGCCAGCAGCCAAGAGGGGGGGACGGAGACCCAGTACTTC
>TRBJ1-3|NA|TRBV4-1|many
CASSQLWTVGNTIYF
TGCGCCAGCAGCCAATTATGGACGGTTGGAAACACCATATATTTT
>TRBJ1-2|NA|TRBV12-3/TRBV12-4|NA
CASSLSRALGVYGYTF
TGTGCCAGCAGTTTATCTAGGGCCCTGGGGGTCTATGGCTACACCTTC
>TRBJ2-1|NA|TRBV29-1|many
CSVSLSSTPQFF
TGCAGCGTCTCGTTATCGTCGACCCCCCAGTTCTTC
>TRBJ2-3|TRBD2|TRBV9|few
CASSVSLAGGTDTQYF
TGTGCCAGCAGCGTATCCCTAGCGGGGGGCACAGATACGCAGTATTTT
>TRBJ2-1|TRBD2|TRBV11-2|few
CASSNPAGGPIRNEQFF
TGTGCCAGCAGCAACCCAGCGGGAGGGCCGATTAGGAATGAGCAGTTCTTC